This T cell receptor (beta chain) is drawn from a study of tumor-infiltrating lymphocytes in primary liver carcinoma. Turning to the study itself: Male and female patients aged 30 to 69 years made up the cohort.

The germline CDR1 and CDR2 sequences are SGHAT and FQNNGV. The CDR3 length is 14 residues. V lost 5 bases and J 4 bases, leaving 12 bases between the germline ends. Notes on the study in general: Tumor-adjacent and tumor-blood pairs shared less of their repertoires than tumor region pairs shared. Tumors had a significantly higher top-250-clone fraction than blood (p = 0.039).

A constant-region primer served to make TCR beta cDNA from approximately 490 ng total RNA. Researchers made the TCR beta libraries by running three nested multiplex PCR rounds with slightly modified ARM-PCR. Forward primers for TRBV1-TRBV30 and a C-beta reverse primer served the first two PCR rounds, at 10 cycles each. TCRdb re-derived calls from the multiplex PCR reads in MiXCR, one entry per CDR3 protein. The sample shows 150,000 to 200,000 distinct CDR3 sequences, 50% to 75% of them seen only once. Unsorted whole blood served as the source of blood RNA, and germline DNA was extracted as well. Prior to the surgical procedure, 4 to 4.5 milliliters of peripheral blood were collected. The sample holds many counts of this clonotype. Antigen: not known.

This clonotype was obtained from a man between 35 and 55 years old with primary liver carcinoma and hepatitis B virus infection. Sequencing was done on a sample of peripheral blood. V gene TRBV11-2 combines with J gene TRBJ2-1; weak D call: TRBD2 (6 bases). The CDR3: CASSIQRVYNEQFF. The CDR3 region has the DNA TGTGCCAGCAGCATCCAGCGGGTTTACAATGAGCAGTTCTTC.